This T cell receptor beta chain came from a study of T cells after yellow fever vaccination. Study conclusions and caveats: Repertoires sorted by FACS could include abundant clonotypes that are contaminants from the bulk population. Subsequent booster samples again held most clones from primary vaccination (96% CD4, approximately 86% CD8).

A word on this clonotype: Its antigen is unidentified.

Universal primer sites and UMIs were introduced during 5'RACE template-switching synthesis of TCR cDNA. TCRdb itself ran the 5' RACE reads through MiXCR, one entry per CDR3 protein. The table shows under 600,000 distinct CDR3 sequences, with approximately 12% occurring only once. Germline V gene sequence: CDR1 SGHTA, CDR2 FQGNSA. Trimming left V 2 bases short and J 5 bases short, with 15 bases between. The CDR3 is 16 residues long. The origin of this receptor is a man aged 30-40 years who received the YFV17D yellow fever vaccine. The sequencing used PBMCs, collected on the day of the yellow fever booster vaccination. The V gene is TRBV7-2, the J gene TRBJ2-2; D not certain. The CDR3: CASSLLGPQLTGELFF. Written as DNA, the CDR3 is TGTGCCAGCAGCTTATTAGGACCCCAGTTGACCGGGGAGCTGTTTTTT.